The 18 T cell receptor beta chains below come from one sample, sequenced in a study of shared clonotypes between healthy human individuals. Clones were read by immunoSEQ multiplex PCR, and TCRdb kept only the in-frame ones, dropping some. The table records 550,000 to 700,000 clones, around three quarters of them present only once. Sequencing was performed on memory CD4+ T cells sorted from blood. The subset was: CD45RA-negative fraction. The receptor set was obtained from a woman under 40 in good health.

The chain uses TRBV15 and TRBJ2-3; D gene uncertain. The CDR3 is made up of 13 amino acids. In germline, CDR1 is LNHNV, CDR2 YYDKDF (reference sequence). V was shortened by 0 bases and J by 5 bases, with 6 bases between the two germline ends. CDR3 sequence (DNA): TGTGCCACCAGCAGAGATAGGGTAGATACGCAGTATTTT. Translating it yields CATSRDRVDTQYF.

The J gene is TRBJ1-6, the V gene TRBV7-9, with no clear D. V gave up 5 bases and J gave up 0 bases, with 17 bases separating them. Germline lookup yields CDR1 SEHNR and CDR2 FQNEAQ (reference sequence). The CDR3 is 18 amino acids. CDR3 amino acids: CASSRTVDVSSYNSPLHF. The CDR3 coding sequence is TGTGCCAGCAGCAGAACCGTGGACGTGAGCTCCTATAATTCACCCCTCCACTTT.

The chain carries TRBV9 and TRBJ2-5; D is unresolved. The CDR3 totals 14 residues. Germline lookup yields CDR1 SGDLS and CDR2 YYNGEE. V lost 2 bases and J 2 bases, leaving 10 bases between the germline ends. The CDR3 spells CASSVGLLQETQYF. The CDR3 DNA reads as TGTGCCAGCAGCGTGGGGTTACTTCAAGAGACCCAGTACTTC.

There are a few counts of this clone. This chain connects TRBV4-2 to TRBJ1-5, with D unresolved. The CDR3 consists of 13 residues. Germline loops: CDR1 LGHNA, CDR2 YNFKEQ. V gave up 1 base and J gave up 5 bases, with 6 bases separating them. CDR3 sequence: CASSQVRDQPQHF. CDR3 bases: TGTGCCAGCAGCCAAGTCCGGGATCAGCCCCAGCATTTT.

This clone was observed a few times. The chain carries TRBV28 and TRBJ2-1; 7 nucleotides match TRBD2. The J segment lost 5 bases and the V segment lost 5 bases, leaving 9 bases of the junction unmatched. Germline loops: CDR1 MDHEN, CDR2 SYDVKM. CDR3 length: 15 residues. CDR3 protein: CASSEASGLNNEQFF. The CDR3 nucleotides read TGTGCCAGCAGTGAGGCTAGCGGACTTAACAATGAGCAGTTCTTC.

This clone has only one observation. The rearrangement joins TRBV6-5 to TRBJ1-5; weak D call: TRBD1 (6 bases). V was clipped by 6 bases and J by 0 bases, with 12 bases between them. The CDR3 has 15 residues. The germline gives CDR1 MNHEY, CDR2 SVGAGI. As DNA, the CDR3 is TGTGCCAGCAGGCAGGGACAACATAGCAATCAGCCCCAGCATTTT. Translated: CASRQGQHSNQPQHF.

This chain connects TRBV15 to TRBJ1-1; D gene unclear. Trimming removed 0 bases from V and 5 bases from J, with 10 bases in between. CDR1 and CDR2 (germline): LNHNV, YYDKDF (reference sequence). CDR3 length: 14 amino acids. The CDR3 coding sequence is TGTGCCACCAGCAGAGAGGGGAGGCGGACTGAAGCTTTCTTT. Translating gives CATSREGRRTEAFF.

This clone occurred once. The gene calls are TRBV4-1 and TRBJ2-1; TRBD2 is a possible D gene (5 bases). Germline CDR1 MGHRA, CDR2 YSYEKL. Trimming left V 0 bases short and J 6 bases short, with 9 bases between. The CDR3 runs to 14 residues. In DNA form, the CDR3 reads TGCGCCAGCAGCCAAGAAGGCCGGGGCAATGAGCAGTTCTTC. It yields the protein CASSQEGRGNEQFF.

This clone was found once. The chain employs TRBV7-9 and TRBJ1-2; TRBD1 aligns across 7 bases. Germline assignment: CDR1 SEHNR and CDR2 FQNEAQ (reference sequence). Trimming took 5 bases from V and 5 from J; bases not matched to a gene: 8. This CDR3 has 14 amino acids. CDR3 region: CASSERGTAYGYTF. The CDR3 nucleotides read TGTGCCAGCAGCGAGCGCGGGACAGCGTATGGCTACACCTTC.

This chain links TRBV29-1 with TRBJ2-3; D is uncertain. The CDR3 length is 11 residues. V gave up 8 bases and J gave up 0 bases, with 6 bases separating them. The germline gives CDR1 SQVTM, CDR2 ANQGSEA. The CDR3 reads CSSTSTDTQYF. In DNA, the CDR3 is TGCAGCTCTACTAGCACAGATACGCAGTATTTT.

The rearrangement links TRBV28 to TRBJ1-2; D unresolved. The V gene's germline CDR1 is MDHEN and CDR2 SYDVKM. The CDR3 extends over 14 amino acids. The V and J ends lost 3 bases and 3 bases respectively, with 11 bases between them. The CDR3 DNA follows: TGTGCCAGCAGTTTTCACGGGAGTTACTATGGCTACACCTTC. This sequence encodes CASSFHGSYYGYTF.

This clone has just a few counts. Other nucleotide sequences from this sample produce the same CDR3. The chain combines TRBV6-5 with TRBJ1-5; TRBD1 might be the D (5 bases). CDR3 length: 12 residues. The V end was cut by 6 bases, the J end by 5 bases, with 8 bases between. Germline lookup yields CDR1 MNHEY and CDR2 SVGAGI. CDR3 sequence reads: CASRPGDQPQHF. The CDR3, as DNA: TGTGCCAGCAGGCCGGGGGATCAGCCCCAGCATTTT.

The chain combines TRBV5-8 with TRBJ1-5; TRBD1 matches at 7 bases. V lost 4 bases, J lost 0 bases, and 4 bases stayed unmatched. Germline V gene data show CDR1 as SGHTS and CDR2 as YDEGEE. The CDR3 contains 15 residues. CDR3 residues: CASSPGQNSNQPQHF. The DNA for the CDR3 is TGTGCCAGCAGCCCGGGACAGAATAGCAATCAGCCCCAGCATTTT.

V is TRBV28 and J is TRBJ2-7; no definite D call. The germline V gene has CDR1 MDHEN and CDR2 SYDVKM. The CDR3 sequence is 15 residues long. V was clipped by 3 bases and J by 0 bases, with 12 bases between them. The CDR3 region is CASSLVGPRSYEQYF. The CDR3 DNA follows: TGTGCCAGCAGTTTGGTGGGCCCGCGCTCCTACGAGCAGTACTTC.

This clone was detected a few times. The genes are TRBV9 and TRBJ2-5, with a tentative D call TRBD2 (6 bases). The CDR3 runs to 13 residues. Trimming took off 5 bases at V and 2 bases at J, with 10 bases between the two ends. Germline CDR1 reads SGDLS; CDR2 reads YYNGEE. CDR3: CASRNGTQETQYF. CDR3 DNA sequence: TGTGCCAGCAGAAACGGGACTCAAGAGACCCAGTACTTC.

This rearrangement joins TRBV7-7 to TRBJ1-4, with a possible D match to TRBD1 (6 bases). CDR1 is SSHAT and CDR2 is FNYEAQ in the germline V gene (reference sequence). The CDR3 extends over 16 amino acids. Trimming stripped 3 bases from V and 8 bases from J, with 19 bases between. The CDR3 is CASSFTGGASREKLFF. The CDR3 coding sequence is TGTGCCAGCAGCTTCACCGGGGGGGCTTCACGGGAAAAACTGTTTTTT. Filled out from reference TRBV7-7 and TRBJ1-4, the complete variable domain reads GAGVSQSPRYKVTKRGQDVTLRCDPISSHATLYWYQQALGQGPEFLTYFNYEAQPDKSGLPSDRFSAERPEGSISTLTIQRTEQRDSAMYRCASSFTGGASREKLFFGSGTQLSVL.

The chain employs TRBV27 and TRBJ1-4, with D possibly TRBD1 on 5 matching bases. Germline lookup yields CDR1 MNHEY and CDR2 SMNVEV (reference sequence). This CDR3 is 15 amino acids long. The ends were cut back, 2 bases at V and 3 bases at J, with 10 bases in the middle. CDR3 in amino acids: CASSLGGRPNEKLFF. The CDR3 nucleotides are TGTGCCAGCAGTTTAGGGGGGAGGCCTAATGAAAAACTGTTTTTT.

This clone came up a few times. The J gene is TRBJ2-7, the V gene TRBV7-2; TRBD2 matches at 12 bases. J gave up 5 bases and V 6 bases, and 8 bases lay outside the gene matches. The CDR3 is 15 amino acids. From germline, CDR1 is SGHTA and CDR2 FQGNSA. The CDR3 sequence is CASSLVGLAGNEQYF. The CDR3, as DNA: TGTGCCAGCAGTTTGGTTGGACTAGCGGGGAACGAGCAGTACTTC.